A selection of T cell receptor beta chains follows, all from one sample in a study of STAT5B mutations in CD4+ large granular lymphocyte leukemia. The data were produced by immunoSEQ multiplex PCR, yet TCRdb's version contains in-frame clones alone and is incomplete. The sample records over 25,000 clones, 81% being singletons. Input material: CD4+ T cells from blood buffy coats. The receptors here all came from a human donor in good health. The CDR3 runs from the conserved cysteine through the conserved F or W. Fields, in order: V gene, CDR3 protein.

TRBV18 CASSPGGQVNTEAFF
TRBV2 CASRSSLNQPQHF
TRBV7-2 CASSLVGVGDTQYF
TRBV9 CASSAREELDPDSGANVLTF
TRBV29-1 CSVEGGAGNTIYF
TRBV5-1 CASNPEGTGELFF
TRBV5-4 CASSLVGVGTQYF
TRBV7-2 CASSPGPGREYF
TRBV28 CASSFQDRGSGYTF
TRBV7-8 CASSLIELPLETQYF
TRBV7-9 CASSLELGRTEAFF
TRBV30 CAWAFLSGRTDTQYF
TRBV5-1 CASSLDKGNTIYF
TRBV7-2 CASSSVGSSADTQYF
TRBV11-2 CASSLDLAGGPQFF
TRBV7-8 CASEGRPEDTEAFF
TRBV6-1 CASSLTGLGNQPQHF
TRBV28 CASTSLPAQPQHF
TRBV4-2 CASSQDTARAVNEKLFF
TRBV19 CASSMTGKGYTF
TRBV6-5 CASSSSLGRQETQYF
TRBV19 CASSTGLNTEAFF
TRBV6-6 CASSPQTGNYGYTF
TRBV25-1 CASSADQGYTF
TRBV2 CASSPARAESTGELFF
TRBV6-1 CASSLQGNNEKLFF
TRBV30 CAWRGLASSNEQFF
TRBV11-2 CASSPRTGGIAKNIQYF
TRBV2 CASKDRGIDSNQPQHF
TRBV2 CASSERETTPQHF
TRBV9 CASSRTSGNTGELFF
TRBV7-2 CASSLGGTAEAFF
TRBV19 CASTPWGDANTGELFF
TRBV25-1 CASSEGGSSYNSPLHF
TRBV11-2 CASSLGGTVNTGELFF
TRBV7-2 CASSLVGDTGELFF
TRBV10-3 CAISDDSGNTIYF
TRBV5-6 CASSLGAHTDTQYF
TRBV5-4 CASSSSYRGQDTEAFF
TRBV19 CASSQLGSGELFF
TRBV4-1 CASSLGVSGRAYEQYF
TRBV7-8 CASSQTDYGYTF
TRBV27 CASSLLQGSYEQYF
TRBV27 CASSRNVGSNTEAFF
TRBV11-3 CASSPRAGGIAGELFF
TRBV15 CATSRDPGQNYEQYF
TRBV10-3 CAISPGTATNQPQHF
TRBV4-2 CASSQDFGLAGGRGETQYF
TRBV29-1 CSAGQGRGPETQYF
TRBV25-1 CASSVGETQYF
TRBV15 CATSRPWGGPGANVLTF
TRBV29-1 CSVEFLRETQYF
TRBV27 CASRASGQETQYF
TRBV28 CASSPAGGASNTGELFF
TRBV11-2 CASSFPGGRARETQYF
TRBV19 CASTYPSASKNTEAFF